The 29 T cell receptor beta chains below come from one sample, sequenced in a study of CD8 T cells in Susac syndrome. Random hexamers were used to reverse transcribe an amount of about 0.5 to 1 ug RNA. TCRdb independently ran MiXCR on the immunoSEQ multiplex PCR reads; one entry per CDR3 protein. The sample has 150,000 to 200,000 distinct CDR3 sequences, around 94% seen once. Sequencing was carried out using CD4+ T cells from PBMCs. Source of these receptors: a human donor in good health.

As DNA, the CDR3 is TGTGCCAGCAGCCAGAGACTGACAGTCCAAGAGACCCAGTACTTC. This encodes CASSQRLTVQETQYF. The chain employs TRBV7-2 and TRBJ2-5; tentative D call: TRBD1 (5 bases). Trimming stripped 5 bases from V and 1 base from J, with 14 bases between. The CDR3 totals 15 residues. CDR1 is SGHTA and CDR2 is FQGNSA in the germline V gene.

This chain's CDR3 is CASSRGFRDTQYF. The CDR3 DNA sequence: TGTGCCAGCAGTCGGGGGTTCAGGGATACGCAGTATTTT. This chain connects TRBV11-2 to TRBJ2-3, with D maybe TRBD2 (6 bases). This CDR3 spans 13 amino acids. Per the germline V gene, CDR1 is SGHAT and CDR2 is FQNNGV. Between the trimmed V and J ends, which lost 6 bases and 6 bases, there was a span of 13 bases. Drawing the rest from reference TRBV11-2 and TRBJ2-3, the complete variable domain is EAGVAQSPRYKIIEKRQSVAFWCNPISGHATLYWYQQILGQGPKLLIQFQNNGVVDDSQLPKDRFSAERLKGVDSTLKIQPAKLEDSAVYLCASSRGFRDTQYFGPGTRLTVL.

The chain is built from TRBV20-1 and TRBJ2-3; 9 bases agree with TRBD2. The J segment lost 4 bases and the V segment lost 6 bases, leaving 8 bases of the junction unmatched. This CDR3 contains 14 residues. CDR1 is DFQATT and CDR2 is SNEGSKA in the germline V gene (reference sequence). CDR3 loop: CSAQASGVADTQYF. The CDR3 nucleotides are TGCAGTGCCCAGGCTAGCGGGGTGGCAGATACGCAGTATTTT.

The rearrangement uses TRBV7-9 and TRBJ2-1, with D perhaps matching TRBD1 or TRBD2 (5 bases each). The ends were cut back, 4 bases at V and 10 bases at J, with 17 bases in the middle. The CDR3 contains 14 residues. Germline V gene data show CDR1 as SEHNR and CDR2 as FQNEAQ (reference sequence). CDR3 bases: TGTGCCAGCAGCTACAGAAGGCCCGAGGGGGAGCAGTTCTTC. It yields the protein CASSYRRPEGEQFF.

The CDR3 reads CASSSGQGYNEQFF. The CDR3, as DNA: TGCGCCAGCAGCTCGGGACAGGGTTACAATGAGCAGTTCTTC. This chain joins TRBV5-1 and TRBJ2-1; TRBD1 matches 9 bases. Germline assignment: CDR1 SGHRS and CDR2 YFSETQ. Trimming cost V 3 bases and J 4 bases; bases outside gene matches: 2. CDR3 length: 14 amino acids.

The CDR3 nucleotides read TGTGCCAGCAGCTTAGGTGGGGTACTAGAGCAGTTCTTC. It translates to CASSLGGVLEQFF. V is TRBV7-2 and J is TRBJ2-1, with D unresolved. The CDR3 loop spans 13 amino acids. Trimming left V 1 base short and J 10 bases short, with 11 bases between. Germline V gives CDR1 SGHTA, CDR2 FQGNSA.

In nucleotides, the CDR3 is TGCAGTGCTAGAGGGACAGGGGCGGGCAATCAGCCCCAGCATTTT. This encodes CSARGTGAGNQPQHF. V is TRBV20-1 and J is TRBJ1-5, with TRBD1 matching 9 bases. The CDR3 sequence is 15 residues long. In germline, CDR1 is DFQATT, CDR2 SNEGSKA (reference sequence). The trim removed 1 base at V and 2 bases at J, leaving 3 bases unmatched.

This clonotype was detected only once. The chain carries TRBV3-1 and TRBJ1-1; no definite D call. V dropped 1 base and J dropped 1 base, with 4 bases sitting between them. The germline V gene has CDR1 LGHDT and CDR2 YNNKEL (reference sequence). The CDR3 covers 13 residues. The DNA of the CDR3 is TGTGCCAGCAGCCAAGGGGAGAACACTGAAGCTTTCTTT. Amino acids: CASSQGENTEAFF.

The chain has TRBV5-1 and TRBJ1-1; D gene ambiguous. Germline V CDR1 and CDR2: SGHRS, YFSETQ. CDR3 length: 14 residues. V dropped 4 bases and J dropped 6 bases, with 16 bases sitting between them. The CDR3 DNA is TGCGCCAGCAGCACGGACGGGGAGAGAGCTGAAGCTTTCTTT. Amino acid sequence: CASSTDGERAEAFF. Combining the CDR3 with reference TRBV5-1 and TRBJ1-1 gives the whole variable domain KAGVTQTPRYLIKTRGQQVTLSCSPISGHRSVSWYQQTPGQGLQFLFEYFSETQRNKGNFPGRFSGRQFSNSRSEMNVSTLELGDSALYLCASSTDGERAEAFFGQGTRLTVV.

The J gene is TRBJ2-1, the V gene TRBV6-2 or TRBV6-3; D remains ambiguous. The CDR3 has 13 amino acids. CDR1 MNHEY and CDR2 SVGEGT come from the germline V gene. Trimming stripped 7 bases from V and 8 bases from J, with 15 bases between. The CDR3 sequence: CASNDWDKDEQFF. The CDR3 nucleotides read TGTGCCAGCAACGACTGGGATAAGGATGAGCAGTTCTTC.

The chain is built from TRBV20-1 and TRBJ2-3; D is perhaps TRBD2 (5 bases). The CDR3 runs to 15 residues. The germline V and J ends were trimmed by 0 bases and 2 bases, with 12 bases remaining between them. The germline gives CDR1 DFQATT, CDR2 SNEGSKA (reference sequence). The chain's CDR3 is CSARDGSVNTDTQYF. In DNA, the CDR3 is TGCAGTGCTAGAGACGGTAGCGTTAACACAGATACGCAGTATTTT.

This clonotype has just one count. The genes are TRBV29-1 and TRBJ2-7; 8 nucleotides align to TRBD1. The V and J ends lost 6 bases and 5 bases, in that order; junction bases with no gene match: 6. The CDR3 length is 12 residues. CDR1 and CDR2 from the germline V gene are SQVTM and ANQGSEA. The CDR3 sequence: CSVTAGGHEQYF. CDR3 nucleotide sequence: TGCAGCGTCACCGCAGGGGGCCACGAGCAGTACTTC.

This chain's CDR3 is CASSRVRGKYEQYF. The CDR3 DNA follows: TGTGCCAGCAGTAGAGTGCGGGGAAAATACGAGCAGTACTTC. The chain has TRBV6-5 and TRBJ2-7, with D possibly matching TRBD2 (6 bases). Germline V lookup: CDR1 MNHEY, CDR2 SVGAGI. V gave up 5 bases and J gave up 4 bases, with 15 bases separating them. The CDR3 loop spans 14 amino acids.

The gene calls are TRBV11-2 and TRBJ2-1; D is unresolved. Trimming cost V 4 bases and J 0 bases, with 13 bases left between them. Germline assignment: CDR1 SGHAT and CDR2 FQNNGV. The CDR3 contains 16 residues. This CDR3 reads CASSSQLDSSYNEQFF. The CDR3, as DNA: TGTGCCAGCAGCTCCCAATTGGATAGCTCCTACAATGAGCAGTTCTTC.

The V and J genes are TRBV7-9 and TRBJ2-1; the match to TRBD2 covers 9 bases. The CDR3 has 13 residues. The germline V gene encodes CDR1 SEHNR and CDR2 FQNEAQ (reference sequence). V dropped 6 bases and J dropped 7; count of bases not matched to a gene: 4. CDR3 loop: CASRLLAGNEQFF. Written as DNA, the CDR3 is TGTGCCAGCAGGTTGCTAGCGGGAAATGAGCAGTTCTTC.

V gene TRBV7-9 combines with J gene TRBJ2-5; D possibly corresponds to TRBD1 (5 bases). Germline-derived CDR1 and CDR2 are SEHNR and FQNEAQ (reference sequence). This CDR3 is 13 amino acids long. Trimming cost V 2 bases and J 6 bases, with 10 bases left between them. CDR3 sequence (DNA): TGTGCCAGCAGCTTATCAGGGATCAAGACCCAGTACTTC. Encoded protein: CASSLSGIKTQYF.

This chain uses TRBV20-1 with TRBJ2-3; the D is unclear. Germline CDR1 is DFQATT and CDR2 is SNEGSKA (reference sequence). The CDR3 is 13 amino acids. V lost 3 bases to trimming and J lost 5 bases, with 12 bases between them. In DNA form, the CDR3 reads TGCAGTGCTAGCAGGACCGTTAAAGATACGCAGTATTTT. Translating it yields CSASRTVKDTQYF.

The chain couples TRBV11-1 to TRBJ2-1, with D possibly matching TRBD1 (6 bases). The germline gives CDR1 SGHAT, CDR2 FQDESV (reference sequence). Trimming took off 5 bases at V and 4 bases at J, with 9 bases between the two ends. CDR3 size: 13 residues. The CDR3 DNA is TGTGCCAGCAGCATTGACAGGTACAATGAGCAGTTCTTC. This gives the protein CASSIDRYNEQFF. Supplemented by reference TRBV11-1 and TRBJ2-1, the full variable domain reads EAEVAQSPRYKITEKSQAVAFWCDPISGHATLYWYRQILGQGPELLVQFQDESVVDDSQLPKDRFSAERLKGVDSTLKIQPAELGDSAMYLCASSIDRYNEQFFGPGTRLTVL.

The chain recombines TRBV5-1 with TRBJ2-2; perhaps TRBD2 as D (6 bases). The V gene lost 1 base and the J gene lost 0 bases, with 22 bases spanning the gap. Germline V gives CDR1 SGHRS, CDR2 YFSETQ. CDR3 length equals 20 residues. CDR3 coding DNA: TGCGCCAGCAGCTTGCGGCAGGGTAGAGTCGGGGGTGCGAACACCGGGGAGCTGTTTTTT. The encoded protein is CASSLRQGRVGGANTGELFF. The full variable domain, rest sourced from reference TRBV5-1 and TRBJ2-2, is KAGVTQTPRYLIKTRGQQVTLSCSPISGHRSVSWYQQTPGQGLQFLFEYFSETQRNKGNFPGRFSGRQFSNSRSEMNVSTLELGDSALYLCASSLRQGRVGGANTGELFFGEGSRLTVL.

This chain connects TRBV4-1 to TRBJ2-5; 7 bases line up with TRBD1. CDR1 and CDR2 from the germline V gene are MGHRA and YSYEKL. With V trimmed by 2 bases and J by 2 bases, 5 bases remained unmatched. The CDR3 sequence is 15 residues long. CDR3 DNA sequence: TGCGCCAGCAGCCAACACCCGACAGGGCAAGAGACCCAGTACTTC. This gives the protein CASSQHPTGQETQYF.

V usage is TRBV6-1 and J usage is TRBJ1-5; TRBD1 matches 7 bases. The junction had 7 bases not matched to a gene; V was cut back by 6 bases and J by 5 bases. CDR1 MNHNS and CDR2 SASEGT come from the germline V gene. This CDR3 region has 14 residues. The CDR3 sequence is CASRDYRGHQPQHF. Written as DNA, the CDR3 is TGTGCCAGCAGGGACTACAGGGGACATCAGCCCCAGCATTTT.

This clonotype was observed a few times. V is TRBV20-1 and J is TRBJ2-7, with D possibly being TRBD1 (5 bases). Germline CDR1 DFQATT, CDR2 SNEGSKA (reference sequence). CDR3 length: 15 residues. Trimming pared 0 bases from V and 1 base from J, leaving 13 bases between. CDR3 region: CSARDRPGPSYEQYF. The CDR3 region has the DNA TGCAGTGCTAGAGATCGGCCAGGGCCTTCCTACGAGCAGTACTTC.

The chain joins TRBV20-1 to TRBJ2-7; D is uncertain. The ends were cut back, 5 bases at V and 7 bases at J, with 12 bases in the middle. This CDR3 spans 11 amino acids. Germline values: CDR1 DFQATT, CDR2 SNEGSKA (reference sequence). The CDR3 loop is CSASLLGEQYF. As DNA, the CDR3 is TGCAGTGCTTCTCTTTTGGGGGAGCAGTACTTC.

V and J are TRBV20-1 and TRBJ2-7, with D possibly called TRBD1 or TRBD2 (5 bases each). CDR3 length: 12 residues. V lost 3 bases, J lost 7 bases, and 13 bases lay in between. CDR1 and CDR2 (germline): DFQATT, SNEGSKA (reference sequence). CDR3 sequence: CSARRDLGEQYF. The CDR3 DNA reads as TGCAGTGCTAGGAGGGACCTGGGGGAGCAGTACTTC.

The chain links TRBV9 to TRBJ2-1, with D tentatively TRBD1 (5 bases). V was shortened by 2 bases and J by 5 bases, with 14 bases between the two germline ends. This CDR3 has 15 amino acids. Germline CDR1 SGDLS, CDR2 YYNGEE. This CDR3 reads CASSVSTVPNNEQFF. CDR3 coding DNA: TGTGCCAGCAGCGTTTCGACAGTACCCAACAATGAGCAGTTCTTC.

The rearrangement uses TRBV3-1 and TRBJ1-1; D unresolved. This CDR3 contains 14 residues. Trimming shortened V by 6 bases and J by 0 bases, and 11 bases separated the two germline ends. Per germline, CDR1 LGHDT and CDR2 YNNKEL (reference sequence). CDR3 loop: CASRSTDLNTEAFF. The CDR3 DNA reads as TGTGCCAGCAGATCGACGGACCTGAACACTGAAGCTTTCTTT.

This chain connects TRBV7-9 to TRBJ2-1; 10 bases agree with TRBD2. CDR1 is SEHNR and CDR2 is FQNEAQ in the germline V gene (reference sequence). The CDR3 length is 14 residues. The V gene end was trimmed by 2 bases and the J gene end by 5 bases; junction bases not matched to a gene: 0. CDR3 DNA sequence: TGTGCCAGCAGCTTAAGCGGGGGGGACAATGAGCAGTTCTTC. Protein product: CASSLSGGDNEQFF. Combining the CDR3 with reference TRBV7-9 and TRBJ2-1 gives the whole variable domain DTGVSQNPRHKITKRGQNVTFRCDPISEHNRLYWYRQTLGQGPEFLTYFQNEAQLEKSRLLSDRFSAERPKGSFSTLEIQRTEQGDSAMYLCASSLSGGDNEQFFGPGTRLTVL.

DNA of the CDR3: TGTGCCAGCAGCGTGCTGGGACTCCCCACAGATACGCAGTATTTT. It specifies CASSVLGLPTDTQYF. The chain joins TRBV7-6 to TRBJ2-3, with D maybe TRBD2 (6 bases). Trimming took 5 bases from V and 2 from J, leaving 14 bases between them. The CDR3 has 15 residues. The germline V gene has CDR1 SGHVS and CDR2 FNYEAQ.

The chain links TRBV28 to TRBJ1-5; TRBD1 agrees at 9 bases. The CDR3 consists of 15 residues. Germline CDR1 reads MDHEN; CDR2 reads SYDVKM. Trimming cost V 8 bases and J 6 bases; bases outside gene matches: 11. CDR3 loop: CASSIRTGVAQPQHF. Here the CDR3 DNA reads TGTGCCAGCTCTATAAGGACAGGGGTAGCTCAGCCCCAGCATTTT.